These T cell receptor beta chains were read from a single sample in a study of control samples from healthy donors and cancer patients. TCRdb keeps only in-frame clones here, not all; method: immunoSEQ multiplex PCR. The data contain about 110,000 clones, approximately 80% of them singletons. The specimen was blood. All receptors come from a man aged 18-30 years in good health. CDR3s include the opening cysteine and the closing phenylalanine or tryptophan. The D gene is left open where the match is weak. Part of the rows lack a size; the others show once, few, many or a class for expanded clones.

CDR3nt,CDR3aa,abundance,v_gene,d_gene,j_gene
TGTGCCAGCAGCGTAGACAACGGAGGAGCCAAAAACATTCAGTACTTC,CASSVDNGGAKNIQYF,-,TRBV9,-,TRBJ2-4
TGTGCCAGCAAACCCGAGCCGCAGAACACTGAAGCTTTCTTT,CASKPEPQNTEAFF,few,TRBV7-8,-,TRBJ1-1
TGTGCCAGTAGTTTCCAGCGGAATAGCAATCAGCCCCAGCATTTT,CASSFQRNSNQPQHF,-,TRBV19,-,TRBJ1-5
TGTGCCAGCAGCCGTGATACAGGGCGTGAGCAGTTCTTC,CASSRDTGREQFF,-,TRBV9,-,TRBJ2-1
TGTGCCAGCAGTGAAGGTTCTCACACTAGCACAGATACGCAGTATTTT,CASSEGSHTSTDTQYF,once,TRBV6-1,-,TRBJ2-3
TGTGCCAGCAGTTTAATCTTATTTGGGGGCACAGATACGCAGTATTTT,CASSLILFGGTDTQYF,-,TRBV27,-,TRBJ2-3
TGTGCCAGCAGTCCCTCCACCAGGGGAGGATCGAACACCGGGGAGCTGTTTTTT,CASSPSTRGGSNTGELFF,-,TRBV27,-,TRBJ2-2
TGTGCCAGCTCACTGGGACAGGGGATTGGTGATGGCTACACCTTC,CASSLGQGIGDGYTF,-,TRBV18,TRBD1,TRBJ1-2
TGTGCCATCAGTGACAGGGCAACAGATACGCAGTATTTT,CAISDRATDTQYF,-,TRBV10-3,-,TRBJ2-3
TGTGCCACCGTCCGGGACGGCTATGGCTACACCTTC,CATVRDGYGYTF,few,TRBV6-5,-,TRBJ1-2
TGCAGCGGCCTGTTGAACACTGAAGCTTTCTTT,CSGLLNTEAFF,-,TRBV29-1,-,TRBJ1-1
TGCGCCAGCAGCCAAGTTTTCGAGGTTACCTACGAGCAGTACTTC,CASSQVFEVTYEQYF,few,TRBV10-1,-,TRBJ2-7
TGTGCCAGTAGACATATGGGAGATACGCAGTATTTT,CASRHMGDTQYF,-,TRBV19,-,TRBJ2-3
TGTGCCAGCAGCCAAGAAGATACGCAGTATTTT,CASSQEDTQYF,once,TRBV3-1/TRBV3-2,-,TRBJ2-3
TGTGCCAGCAGCCTAGGACAGTACTATGGCTACACCTTC,CASSLGQYYGYTF,-,TRBV7-9,-,TRBJ1-2
TGTGCCAGCAGCCTCTATACAGCGTCGGATAACACCGGGGAGCTGTTTTTT,CASSLYTASDNTGELFF,-,TRBV7-8,-,TRBJ2-2
TGTGCCAGCAGCTACCGGGACAGGAACACTGAAGCTTTCTTT,CASSYRDRNTEAFF,-,TRBV7-9,TRBD1,TRBJ1-1
TGTGCCAGCTCACCAGGGGGGATCGAGCAGTACTTC,CASSPGGIEQYF,-,TRBV18,-,TRBJ2-7
TGTGCCAGCAGCTCGACCGAGTTAGGAGAGCAGTTCTTC,CASSSTELGEQFF,-,TRBV7-9,-,TRBJ2-1
TGTGCCAGCAGTCGCCGACAGATGAACACTGAAGCTTTCTTT,CASSRRQMNTEAFF,-,TRBV2,-,TRBJ1-1
TGTGCCTGGAGCTTCTCCGGGGGAACTGAAGCTTTCTTT,CAWSFSGGTEAFF,once,TRBV30,-,TRBJ1-1
TGTGCCAGCAGTAGGGACCCTTCCACAGATACGCAGTATTTT,CASSRDPSTDTQYF,-,TRBV9,-,TRBJ2-3
TGTGCCAGCAGCCCCTCAGAGACCCAGTACTTC,CASSPSETQYF,-,TRBV5-5,-,TRBJ2-5
TGTGCCAGCTCACCGGACAGAAAAAACACTGAAGCTTTCTTT,CASSPDRKNTEAFF,-,TRBV18,-,TRBJ1-1
TGCGCCAGCAGCTTCGGCGGGTCGGTGCAAGAGACCCAGTACTTC,CASSFGGSVQETQYF,-,TRBV5-1,-,TRBJ2-5
TGTGCCAGTAGTATAGGTAACAGCTATGGCTACACCTTC,CASSIGNSYGYTF,-,TRBV19,-,TRBJ1-2
TGTGCCAGCAGCCTTACCTTTAATGAGCAGTTCTTC,CASSLTFNEQFF,-,TRBV7-8,-,TRBJ2-1
TGTGCCAGCGCGGGACGGCAGTTCTTC,CASAGRQFF,-,TRBV2,-,TRBJ2-1
TGTGCCAGTAGGGGGTTGGGCAAAAACATTCAGTACTTC,CASRGLGKNIQYF,-,TRBV19,-,TRBJ2-4
TGTGCCAGCAGTGAAGGACAGGGGGCCGGAAACACCATATATTTT,CASSEGQGAGNTIYF,few,TRBV25-1,TRBD1,TRBJ1-3
TGTGCCAGCAGCTTAGCGGGGGGGCCTACAACAGATACGCAGTATTTT,CASSLAGGPTTDTQYF,-,TRBV11-2,TRBD2,TRBJ2-3
TGTGCCAGCAGTTTCGACAGGGTTGAAGAGACCCAGTACTTC,CASSFDRVEETQYF,-,TRBV6-5,TRBD1,TRBJ2-5
TGTGCCAGCGCCAGTACAGGGGGGATCAATCAGCCCCAGCATTTT,CASASTGGINQPQHF,-,TRBV19,TRBD1,TRBJ1-5
TGCGCCAGCAGCCAAGAAGTGAGGGGGGGGGCCGGGGAGCTGTTTTTT,CASSQEVRGGAGELFF,-,TRBV4-1,-,TRBJ2-2
TGTGCCAGCAGCGGTGGTGTCCTCTCTGGAAACACCATATATTTT,CASSGGVLSGNTIYF,-,TRBV9,-,TRBJ1-3
TGCGCCAGCAGCCAAGCCAGGACAGGGCCCACTGAAGCTTTCTTT,CASSQARTGPTEAFF,-,TRBV4-3,TRBD1,TRBJ1-1
TGCGCCAGCAGCCAAAGCGCGGCTAGCGGGGGGAGAAATGAGCAGTTCTTC,CASSQSAASGGRNEQFF,-,TRBV4-3,TRBD2,TRBJ2-1
TGTGCCAGTACCCACCTAGGGGGGGGGCCCTTAGATACGCAGTATTTT,CASTHLGGGPLDTQYF,-,TRBV19,-,TRBJ2-3
TGCACCAGCAGCCAGGGGACAGGGGTCGATAATGGCTACACCTTC,CTSSQGTGVDNGYTF,-,TRBV1,-,TRBJ1-2
TGCGCCAGCAGCCTGACAGGAGAAGCTTTCTTT,CASSLTGEAFF,-,TRBV4-1,-,TRBJ1-1
TGTGCCAGCAGTGAAATAGGGACAGGGGAATATGAGCAGTTCTTC,CASSEIGTGEYEQFF,-,TRBV6-1,TRBD1,TRBJ2-1